This T cell receptor (beta chain) was identified in a study of cytomegalovirus exposure and HLA in healthy donors. In the PCR, 60 Vbeta and 13 Jbeta primers were used. Method: immunoSEQ multiplex PCR; TCRdb's copy keeps in-frame clones and lacks some. This table lists 150,000 to 200,000 clones. Per germline, CDR1 DFQATT and CDR2 SNEGSKA (reference sequence). The CDR3 has 11 amino acids. V lost 6 bases and J 3 bases, leaving 9 bases between the germline ends. Input material: PBMCs. J is TRBJ2-7 and V is TRBV20-1, with D tentatively TRBD2 (5 bases). This clonotype was sampled from a man aged 25-40 years in good health and CMV-seronegative. The CDR3 nucleotides read TGCAGTGCAAGAACTAGCTACGAGCAGTACTTC. It translates to CSARTSYEQYF.